The clone carrying this TCR beta chain was counted ten times or more. What it binds is not known. The data derive from a study of breast tumors, draining lymph nodes, adjacent tissues. Overall study findings and caveats: Data only fit, rather than demonstrated, lymph node origin of most tumor T cells.

CDR1 is SGHTA, CDR2 FQGNSA, per germline. The CDR3 has 14 residues. V lost 3 bases, J lost 5 bases, and 6 bases stayed unmatched. Axillary draining lymph nodes of breast cancer patients supplied the node samples. TCRdb re-called the multiplex PCR reads with MiXCR, one entry per CDR3 protein. The sample lists tens of thousands of distinct CDR3 sequences; under 25% were seen once. This clonotype was obtained from a female donor with breast cancer. Some clones in this sample may be carry-over from other donors' samples. Sequencing input: axillary lymph node tissue. The chain recombines TRBV7-2 with TRBJ2-5; 7 bases map to TRBD2. The DNA of the CDR3 is TGTGCCAGCAGCTTTCCCGGACTAGTCGAGACCCAGTACTTC. Translating it yields CASSFPGLVETQYF.